The 17 T cell receptor beta chains below all came from one sample that was sequenced in a study of shared clonotypes between healthy human individuals. The protocol was immunoSEQ multiplex PCR, while the TCRdb copy is restricted to in-frame clones and leaves out a portion. The sample has roughly 1.4 million clones; 97% to 99% are singletons. The specimen sequenced was naive CD4+ T cells sorted from blood. Subset in this sample: CD45RA+ positively selected. The receptors come from a man aged 30-40 years in good health.

The V and J genes are TRBV15 and TRBJ2-7, with D tentatively TRBD2 (6 bases). Germline CDR1 and CDR2: LNHNV and YYDKDF (reference sequence). V dropped 3 bases and J dropped 4 bases, with 16 bases sitting between them. This CDR3 has 15 amino acids. The CDR3 coding sequence is TGTGCCACCAGCAGTCCGAACACTGGGGGGTACGAGCAGTACTTC. This translates into CATSSPNTGGYEQYF.

The chain recombines TRBV6-1 with TRBJ2-3; a possible D gene is TRBD2 (6 bases). Germline CDR1 and CDR2: MNHNS and SASEGT. This CDR3 region has 16 residues. Trimming left V 4 bases short and J 2 bases short, with 16 bases between. CDR3 nucleotides: TGTGCCAGCAGTGGGTATCGGGGCGGGAACACAGATACGCAGTATTTT. The encoded protein is CASSGYRGGNTDTQYF.

This chain links TRBV27 with TRBJ2-4; D ambiguous. Deletions cut 6 bases from V and 5 bases from J, with 14 bases between. CDR1 MNHEY and CDR2 SMNVEV come from the germline V gene (reference sequence). There are 14 residues in the CDR3. CDR3 protein: CASSRRQVENIQYF. For the CDR3, the DNA is TGTGCCAGCAGCCGACGGCAGGTTGAAAACATTCAGTACTTC.

J is TRBJ1-2 and V is TRBV5-6; 9 positions agree with TRBD1. The CDR3 runs to 12 residues. Trimming removed 9 bases from V and 8 bases from J; junction bases left unmatched: 8. Germline V gene sequence: CDR1 SGHDT, CDR2 YYEEEE. The CDR3 DNA is TGTGCCACCGGGACAGGGATCGGGGGCTACACCTTC. This sequence encodes CATGTGIGGYTF.

The chain uses TRBV7-3 and TRBJ2-5, with no clear D. There are 13 residues in the CDR3. V was shortened by 2 bases and J by 5 bases, with 9 bases between the two germline ends. Germline CDR1 SGHTA, CDR2 FQGTGA. Here the CDR3 reads CASSLSGQETQYF. The CDR3 region has the DNA TGTGCCAGCAGCTTATCTGGGCAGGAGACCCAGTACTTC.

The rearrangement links TRBV28 to TRBJ2-3, with 10 bases lining up with TRBD2. CDR3 length equals 20 residues. Germline assignment: CDR1 MDHEN and CDR2 SYDVKM. The V and J ends lost 2 bases and 5 bases, in that order; junction bases with no gene match: 19. The CDR3 loop is CASSLRLLAGQTSGLDTQYF. CDR3 bases: TGTGCCAGCAGTTTACGCCTTCTTGCGGGGCAGACTAGCGGGTTAGATACGCAGTATTTT.

This sequence joins TRBV5-1 and TRBJ2-1; maybe TRBD1 (5 bases). Between the trimmed V and J ends, which lost 0 bases and 8 bases, there was a span of 12 bases. The CDR3 has 14 amino acids. The germline V gene has CDR1 SGHRS and CDR2 YFSETQ. This chain's CDR3 is CASSLAAGMDEQFF. CDR3 sequence (DNA): TGCGCCAGCAGCTTGGCTGCAGGGATGGATGAGCAGTTCTTC.

This chain connects TRBV21-1 to TRBJ1-5. TRBV21-1 is annotated as a pseudogene. This CDR3 has 11 amino acids. The CDR3 DNA reads as TGTGCCAGCAGCAAAGGGTGGCCCCAGCATTTT. It specifies CASSKGWPQHF.

This sequence joins TRBV6-5 and TRBJ1-2; no firm D call. This CDR3 has 13 residues. Germline CDR1 and CDR2: MNHEY and SVGAGI. V lost 4 bases to trimming and J lost 4 bases, with 10 bases between them. In DNA, the CDR3 is TGTGCCAGCAGTTCTCAGGCTACCTATGGCTACACCTTC. Protein: CASSSQATYGYTF.

Worth noting for this clone: In the same sample, other DNA sequences code for this CDR3. The rearrangement uses TRBV19 and TRBJ2-2; D gene unclear. Looked up from germline, CDR1 is LNHDA and CDR2 is SQIVND (reference sequence). V lost 3 bases and J 4 bases, leaving 6 bases between the germline ends. CDR3 length: 13 residues. CDR3 region: CASSIQSTGELFF. As DNA, the CDR3 is TGTGCCAGTAGTATTCAGTCCACCGGGGAGCTGTTTTTT.

V usage is TRBV2 and J usage is TRBJ1-2; D remains unclear. Trimming cost V 7 bases and J 3 bases, with 9 bases left between them. Germline lookup yields CDR1 SNHLY and CDR2 FYNNEI. The CDR3 consists of 12 residues. As DNA, the CDR3 is TGTGCCAGCATCGGGCAGGACTATGGCTACACCTTC. Its protein product is CASIGQDYGYTF.

The J gene is TRBJ2-7, the V gene TRBV10-3; 7 positions agree with TRBD1. The germline CDR1 and CDR2 sequences are ENHRY and SYGVKD. The CDR3 loop spans 16 amino acids. V lost 0 bases and J lost 1; bases outside the gene matches: 6. CDR3 region: CAISESRGRRSYEQYF. The CDR3 region has the DNA TGTGCCATCAGTGAGTCGAGGGGGCGACGGTCCTACGAGCAGTACTTC.

The rearrangement links TRBV15 to TRBJ2-7; 8 nucleotides align to TRBD2. CDR1 LNHNV and CDR2 YYDKDF come from the germline V gene (reference sequence). After removal of 0 bases from V and 5 bases from J, the junction contained 18 bases not matched to a gene. This CDR3 has 19 residues. Here the CDR3 DNA reads TGTGCCACCAGCAGAGATCCCCCAGGCTTGCTAGCGGGTTCTAACGAGCAGTACTTC. Amino acids: CATSRDPPGLLAGSNEQYF.

V is TRBV15 and J is TRBJ2-7; TRBD2 matches at 9 bases. CDR1 and CDR2 from the germline V gene are LNHNV and YYDKDF (reference sequence). CDR3 length: 15 amino acids. After removal of 0 bases from V and 2 bases from J, the junction contained 2 bases not matched to a gene. CDR3 sequence (DNA): TGTGCCACCAGCAGAGATCAGCGGGGGGCCTACGAGCAGTACTTC. Its translation: CATSRDQRGAYEQYF.

This chain joins TRBV5-2 and TRBJ2-7; the table's TRBD2 call for D was not verified on the DNA. TRBV5-2 is shown as a pseudogene. This CDR3 comprises 15 residues. Here the CDR3 reads CASSQDWDFTYEQYF. The CDR3, as DNA: TGTGCCAGCAGCCAAGATTGGGACTTCACCTACGAGCAGTACTTC.

The chain is built from TRBV7-9 and TRBJ1-5; D not certain. The CDR3 is 15 amino acids. Germline-derived CDR1 and CDR2 are SEHNR and FQNEAQ (reference sequence). The V end lost 2 bases, the J end lost 2 bases, and 10 bases lay between the germline ends. CDR3 region: CASSLKGGRNQPQHF. CDR3 DNA sequence: TGTGCCAGCAGCTTAAAAGGAGGACGCAATCAGCCCCAGCATTTT.

This clone has just one count. The CDR3 sequence is CASSFLDSTDTQYF. Written as DNA, the CDR3 is TGCGCCAGCAGCTTCCTGGACAGCACAGATACGCAGTATTTT. The V and J genes are TRBV5-1 and TRBJ2-3; D is ambiguous. With 2 bases removed from V and 0 bases from J, the gap between germline ends came to 7 bases. The CDR3 sequence is 14 residues long. In germline, CDR1 is SGHRS, CDR2 YFSETQ. The full variable domain, completed using reference TRBV5-1 and TRBJ2-3, is KAGVTQTPRYLIKTRGQQVTLSCSPISGHRSVSWYQQTPGQGLQFLFEYFSETQRNKGNFPGRFSGRQFSNSRSEMNVSTLELGDSALYLCASSFLDSTDTQYFGPGTRLTVL.